These 4 T cell receptor beta chains were all obtained from the same sample, sequenced in a study of cytomegalovirus exposure and HLA in healthy donors (dated 2017 in TCRdb). The library relied on the immunoSEQ multiplex PCR assay. The multiplex PCR relied on a mix of 60 forward primers for TCR Vbeta segments and 13 reverse primers for TCR Jbeta segments. What TCRdb holds here is the immuneACCESS table cut down to in-frame rearrangements. Part of the clones is not present; checked against another copy, under half of the missing clones reflect an unresolved V gene, and the others are unexplained. The sample table records 140,000 to 150,000 clones; about 84% of these occur just once. Roughly 2.4% of the sample rests with the top ten. The material sequenced was PBMCs. Source of these receptors: a woman between 18 and 29 years old in good health and CMV-seropositive.

This chain uses TRBV2 with TRBJ2-1; 8 positions match TRBD2. Unmatched junction bases numbered 5, after V lost 2 bases and J lost 5 bases. The CDR3 extends over 15 amino acids. The germline gives CDR1 SNHLY, CDR2 FYNNEI. In DNA form, the CDR3 reads TGTGCCAGCAGTGAATCCCGGGGGGGAGACAATGAGCAGTTCTTC. Translated, it gives CASSESRGGDNEQFF.

The chain uses TRBV9 and TRBJ2-2, with a tentative D call TRBD1 (5 bases). The V end lost 0 bases, the J end lost 6 bases, and 6 bases lay between the germline ends. Germline V gene lookup returns CDR1 SGDLS and CDR2 YYNGEE. The CDR3 is 13 amino acids. CDR3 loop: CASSVVGAGELFF. As DNA, the CDR3 is TGTGCCAGCAGCGTAGTAGGGGCCGGGGAGCTGTTTTTT.

This chain connects TRBV11-2 to TRBJ2-7, with D possibly TRBD1 on 5 matching bases. This CDR3 is 14 amino acids long. The germline V gene has CDR1 SGHAT and CDR2 FQNNGV. V lost 1 base and J lost 7, with 14 bases in between. For the CDR3, the DNA is TGTGCCAGCAGCTTAGGACGCAGGGTTGTTGAGCAGTACTTC. Amino acid sequence: CASSLGRRVVEQYF.

This clone came up once. The chain links TRBV18 to TRBJ2-1; TRBD2 matches 8 bases. CDR1 KGHSH and CDR2 LQKENI come from the germline V gene. This CDR3 is 17 amino acids long. V gave up 1 base and J gave up 4 bases; unmatched junction bases: 9. In DNA form, the CDR3 reads TGTGCCAGCTCACCACGGATGGGAGCTAGCGGGTACAATGAGCAGTTCTTC. Its translation: CASSPRMGASGYNEQFF.